This TCR beta chain was found in a study of T cells in localized non-small cell lung cancer. Study-wide points: Exceeding tumor, uninvolved adjacent lung had the highest T cell clonality. In adjacent lung, a median around 55 of the top 100 tumor clones were found. Only one tumor region was sequenced, so heterogeneity remains possible. A higher density of T cells in blood coincided with extended overall survival.

Of note for this clone: Its antigen is unknown.

V shed 6 bases and J shed 4 bases, with 11 bases lying between them. This CDR3 has 13 amino acids. CDR1 is MNHEY, CDR2 SMNVEV, per germline (reference sequence). TCRdb's copy holds only in-frame clones and misses some; the assay was immunoSEQ multiplex PCR. The table includes around 50,000 clones, just over 85% detected once. The rearrangement links TRBV27 to TRBJ2-3; no firm D call. The TCR sequence derives from a male donor older than 55 with stage III squamous cell lung carcinoma. The sequences come from peripheral blood, collected before any cancer treatment. The DNA of the CDR3 is TGTGCCAGCAGGGGAAGTGGCTCAGATACGCAGTATTTT. This codes for CASRGSGSDTQYF.